The 19 T cell receptor beta chains listed next were all sequenced from one sample in a study of a mutant IDH1 vaccine in newly diagnosed glioma (dated by TCRdb to the early 2020s). In light of the paper, this sample's time point label describes: week 23, last vaccination. Each vaccine dose, consisting of 300 ug of a 20-mer mutant IDH1 peptide in Montanide, was administered subcutaneously with topical imiquimod. The method behind the library was the immunoSEQ multiplex PCR assay. Not all clones reach the TCRdb copy of this immuneACCESS table, which keeps in-frame sequences only. Checked studies attribute under half of the gap to unresolved V genes and leave the rest unexplained. This sample gives tens of thousands of clones in total; more than 85% of them show up just once. The ten largest clones take up around 3.9% of the sample. Their recognized antigens are unknown. The sequenced sample was PBMCs, obtained from a glioma patient whose treatment included an IDH1 peptide vaccine. These TCRs come from a man between 45 and 60 years old with glioma.

The V and J genes are TRBV4-1 and TRBJ2-3, with D hard to call. The CDR3 covers 15 residues. Germline lookup yields CDR1 MGHRA and CDR2 YSYEKL. Between the trimmed V and J ends, which lost 0 bases and 4 bases, there was a span of 11 bases. The CDR3 region is CASSQDGPQADTQYF. The CDR3 DNA follows: TGCGCCAGCAGCCAAGATGGCCCTCAGGCAGATACGCAGTATTTT.

This chain links TRBV6-6 with TRBJ2-1; weak D call: TRBD2 (5 bases). The V end lost 5 bases, the J end lost 2 bases, and 7 bases lay between the germline ends. The CDR3 runs 13 residues. Germline lookup yields CDR1 MNHNY and CDR2 SVGAGI (reference sequence). The CDR3 DNA reads as TGTGCCAGCAGTCCGGGGACCTACAATGAGCAGTTCTTC. It encodes CASSPGTYNEQFF.

This chain links TRBV29-1 with TRBJ2-7; D perhaps matches TRBD1 (6 bases). Trimming removed 6 bases at V and 0 bases at J, with 12 bases between. There are 13 residues in the CDR3. Germline V gene data show CDR1 as SQVTM and CDR2 as ANQGSEA. The CDR3 loop is CSVTTGSSYEQYF. The CDR3 bases are TGCAGCGTCACGACAGGAAGCTCCTACGAGCAGTACTTC.

This rearrangement joins TRBV7-2 to TRBJ1-2, with 7 bases fitting TRBD1. The CDR3 covers 12 residues. Germline CDR1 reads SGHTA; CDR2 reads FQGNSA. V dropped 5 bases and J dropped 8; count of bases not matched to a gene: 5. CDR3 nucleotide sequence: TGTGCCAGCAGCCTTACAGGGGTGGGCTACACCTTC. It codes for CASSLTGVGYTF.

The rearrangement joins TRBV7-2 to TRBJ2-4; the match to TRBD1 covers 10 bases. This CDR3 contains 14 residues. CDR1 and CDR2 (germline): SGHTA, FQGNSA. J gave up 8 bases and V 4 bases, and 5 bases lay outside the gene matches. The CDR3 nucleotides are TGTGCCAGCAGCTCCCGGGACAGGGGAGACATTCAGTACTTC. It yields the protein CASSSRDRGDIQYF.

The chain employs TRBV5-4 and TRBJ2-7; D may be TRBD2 (6 bases). V was cut by 4 bases and J by 5 bases, with 16 bases left in between. The CDR3 consists of 14 residues. Germline V CDR1 and CDR2: SGHNT, YYREEE (reference sequence). Written as DNA, the CDR3 is TGTGCCAGCAGCCTGGGACTGATGCTTAACGAGCAGTACTTC. Translating gives CASSLGLMLNEQYF.

The chain joins TRBV6-5 to TRBJ1-4; tentatively, D is TRBD1 (5 bases). CDR1 is MNHEY, CDR2 SVGAGI, per germline. Trimming removed 8 bases at V and 5 bases at J, with 15 bases between. This CDR3 spans 14 amino acids. The CDR3: CASASGLPNEKLFF. The CDR3, as DNA: TGTGCCAGCGCCTCGGGACTCCCAAATGAAAAACTGTTTTTT.

This rearrangement joins TRBV6-5 to TRBJ2-5; TRBD1 matches 7 bases. Per germline, CDR1 MNHEY and CDR2 SVGAGI. This CDR3 has 16 residues. V lost 2 bases, J lost 2 bases, and 8 bases stayed unmatched. The CDR3 DNA reads TGTGCCAGCAGTTACCCGTCGTCAGGGGGACAAGAGACCCAGTACTTC. It is translated as CASSYPSSGGQETQYF.

The J gene is TRBJ1-6, the V gene TRBV25-1, with D unresolved. The CDR3 covers 16 residues. V lost 1 base, J lost 5 bases, and 12 bases lay in between. CDR1 MGHDK and CDR2 SYGVNS come from the germline V gene. The CDR3 is CASSESRAGNNSPLHF. The CDR3 DNA is TGTGCCAGCAGTGAATCCCGCGCGGGAAATAATTCACCCCTCCACTTT. Full variable domain (missing parts from reference TRBV25-1 and TRBJ1-6): EADIYQTPRYLVIGTGKKITLECSQTMGHDKMYWYQQDPGMELHLIHYSYGVNSTEKGDLSSESTVSRIRTEHFPLTLESARPSHTSQYLCASSESRAGNNSPLHFGNGTRLTVT.

For the CDR3, the DNA is TGCGCCAGCAGCCCTATGTCGACAGGGACCGGCTACACCTTC. It specifies CASSPMSTGTGYTF. V usage is TRBV5-1 and J usage is TRBJ1-2; 7 bases agree with TRBD1. Per germline, CDR1 SGHRS and CDR2 YFSETQ. V lost 4 bases to trimming and J lost 8 bases; unmatched junction nucleotides: 11. The CDR3 length is 14 residues.

The chain is built from TRBV29-1 and TRBJ1-2, with 9 bases identical to TRBD1. The CDR3 contains 14 residues. Germline loops: CDR1 SQVTM, CDR2 ANQGSEA. V gave up 7 bases and J gave up 2 bases; unmatched junction bases: 8. CDR3 coding DNA: TGCAGCGCCGGGCCCGGACAGGGGAACTATGGCTACACCTTC. Residues: CSAGPGQGNYGYTF.

CDR3 coding DNA: TGTGCCAGCAGCGTAATAGCGGGGATACAAGAGACCCAGTACTTC. Translation: CASSVIAGIQETQYF. The J gene is TRBJ2-5, the V gene TRBV9; TRBD2 matches 8 bases. Unmatched junction bases numbered 4, after V lost 1 base and J lost 2 bases. The CDR3 has 15 amino acids. CDR1 is SGDLS, CDR2 YYNGEE, per germline.

The chain combines TRBV6-5 with TRBJ1-1; TRBD1 matches 9 bases. V shed 6 bases and J 5 bases; nucleotides not matched to a gene: 7. Germline CDR1 reads MNHEY; CDR2 reads SVGAGI. CDR3 length: 14 residues. The CDR3 sequence is CASRVDRGGTEAFF. The CDR3, as DNA: TGTGCCAGCAGAGTTGACAGGGGGGGAACTGAAGCTTTCTTT.

V and J are TRBV10-2 and TRBJ1-4; unclear D gene. Per the germline V gene, CDR1 is WSHSY and CDR2 is SAAADI. The CDR3 length is 16 residues. V lost 3 bases to trimming and J lost 2 bases, with 13 bases between them. The chain's CDR3 is CASSDHSRGTNEKLFF. The DNA for the CDR3 is TGCGCCAGCAGTGACCATAGCCGAGGCACTAATGAAAAACTGTTTTTT.

The chain is built from TRBV6-5 and TRBJ2-7; D assignment may be TRBD1 or TRBD2 (5 bases each). CDR1 and CDR2 (germline): MNHEY, SVGAGI. The CDR3 length is 12 residues. V lost 4 bases to trimming and J lost 6 bases, with 10 bases between them. CDR3 DNA sequence: TGTGCCAGCAGTTCGACCGGGACCGAGCAGTACTTC. Its translation is CASSSTGTEQYF.

V and J are TRBV15 and TRBJ2-5, with 7 nucleotides matching TRBD1. This CDR3 is built from 16 residues. V trimming: 5 bases; J trimming: 3 bases; junction bases outside the gene matches: 12. Germline V gene sequence: CDR1 LNHNV, CDR2 YYDKDF (reference sequence). The CDR3 nucleotides are TGTGCCACCAGCCGAACGAGGGGGCGGTTGGAAGAGACCCAGTACTTC. Translated: CATSRTRGRLEETQYF.

This rearrangement joins TRBV4-2 to TRBJ2-2, with 11 nucleotides matching TRBD2. CDR3 length: 16 residues. Per the germline V gene, CDR1 is LGHNA and CDR2 is YNFKEQ. V trimming: 3 bases; J trimming: 5 bases; junction bases outside the gene matches: 5. CDR3 amino acids: CASSQVAGGYTGELFF. The CDR3 DNA is TGTGCCAGCAGCCAGGTAGCGGGGGGGTATACCGGGGAGCTGTTTTTT.

The chain is built from TRBV14 and TRBJ2-7; 7 bases are a match to TRBD1. Germline V gene lookup returns CDR1 SGHDN and CDR2 FVKESK. The CDR3 extends over 15 amino acids. V lost 4 bases to trimming and J lost 3 bases; unmatched junction nucleotides: 9. CDR3 in amino acids: CASSPRDRGLYEQYF. As DNA, the CDR3 is TGTGCCAGCAGCCCAAGGGACAGAGGGCTCTACGAGCAGTACTTC.

The CDR3 DNA is TGTGCCAGCTCACCACCTCCTGGGGGTCCGACAGATACGCAGTATTTT. Translating it yields CASSPPPGGPTDTQYF. This rearrangement joins TRBV18 to TRBJ2-3; possibly TRBD1 or TRBD2 for D (5 bases each). Germline V gene lookup returns CDR1 KGHSH and CDR2 LQKENI. This CDR3 has 16 amino acids. V shed 0 bases and J shed 3 bases, with 13 bases lying between them.